This paragraph covers one T cell receptor beta chain sequence. The target antigen is unknown. Repertoires were generated with immunoSEQ multiplex PCR, while TCRdb's copy carries only in-frame clones and drops some. The data contain about 33,000 clones, around two thirds of them singletons. The data derive from a study of vaccination effects on CD4 cells after COVID-19. Before sequencing, viral peptide pools were used by the ViraFEST assay to expand antigen-specific CD4+ T cells. Between days 9 and 11 of culture, CD4+ T cells were separated out. This individual tested PCR-positive for SARS-CoV-2 infection between March and December 2020. Findings of the study overall: Late post-vaccination samples showed marked contraction of infection- and vaccine-induced clones.

This TCR was recovered from a human donor who had a prior SARS-CoV-2 infection. The specimen was CD4+ T cells from PBMCs cultured with HCoV-NL63 spike peptides, collected before COVID-19 vaccination.

The CDR3 DNA sequence: TGTGCCAGCAGCCTCTGGACCGGGGGGGCTTTCTTT. It encodes CASSLWTGGAFF. The J gene is TRBJ1-1, the V gene TRBV5-6, with a possible D match to TRBD1 (5 bases). The CDR3 covers 12 residues. The ends were cut back, 4 bases at V and 11 bases at J, with 15 bases in the middle. Germline lookup yields CDR1 SGHDT and CDR2 YYEEEE.